Listed below are T cell receptor beta chains from one sample, sequenced in a study of post-analysis software for immune sequencing data. TCRdb reanalysed the PCR reads using MiXCR and keeps one entry per CDR3 protein. The sample contains about 770,000 distinct CDR3 sequences, roughly 46% of which appear only once. Sequenced input: blood. The receptors here all came from a girl between 10 and 17 years old with multiple sclerosis. The CDR3 runs from the conserved cysteine through the conserved F or W. The D gene is left open where the match is weak. Size values are once, few and many counts, or a class for expanded clones, and some rows have none.

v_gene	d_gene	abundance	j_gene	len	CDR3nt	CDR3aa
TRBV28	NA	NA	TRBJ1-1	15	TGTGCCAGCAGTTCCCCGGTGGGGTTCCGATCCCAGGCTTTCTTT	CASSSPVGFRSQAFF
TRBV27	NA	few	TRBJ1-5	14	TGTGCCAGCAGTTTAGAAGGGTGGGGTCAGCCCCAGCATTTT	CASSLEGWGQPQHF
TRBV20-1	TRBD1	NA	TRBJ1-1	14	TGCAGTGCTACCCTGACACAGGGGGCGCAGGAAGCTTTCTTT	CSATLTQGAQEAFF
TRBV2	NA	NA	TRBJ2-3	14	TGCGCCAGCCCTACGCTAGCGAGCCCAGATACGCAGTATTTT	CASPTLASPDTQYF
TRBV7-2	NA	NA	TRBJ1-2	16	TGTGCCAGCAGCCCACCGGTCACGGGCCAGTTCTATGGCTACACCTTC	CASSPPVTGQFYGYTF
TRBV5-1	NA	NA	TRBJ2-5	15	TGCGCCAGCAGCCTCCATGCGGGACCCCAAGAGACCCAGTACTTC	CASSLHAGPQETQYF
TRBV5-6	NA	NA	TRBJ2-1	13	TGTGCCAGCAGCCCACTGCCGGGACCAGAGCAGTTCTTC	CASSPLPGPEQFF
TRBV10-3	NA	NA	TRBJ2-5	16	TGTGCCATCAGTGAGTCTCTTTCTGGGTTAGGAGAGACCCAGTACTTC	CAISESLSGLGETQYF
TRBV11-2	NA	NA	TRBJ2-1	14	TGTGCCAGCAGAAACAGGGACGCCTACAATGAGCAGTTCTTC	CASRNRDAYNEQFF
TRBV11-3	NA	NA	TRBJ1-2	14	TGTGCCAGCAGCTTTCGGGGGGAGAACTATGGCTACACCTTC	CASSFRGENYGYTF
TRBV3-1	NA	NA	TRBJ2-2	13	TGTGCCAGCAGTTTGACACCCACCGGGGAGCTGTTTTTT	CASSLTPTGELFF
TRBV12-3/TRBV12-4	NA	NA	TRBJ1-6	14	TGTGCCAGCAGTTCCGGGGGTAGTGGTTCACCCCTCCACTTT	CASSSGGSGSPLHF
TRBV7-9	TRBD1	once	TRBJ1-5	17	TGTGCCAGCAGCTTAGGGACAGGGCAGGTTAGCAATCAGCCCCAGCATTTT	CASSLGTGQVSNQPQHF
TRBV12-3/TRBV12-4	NA	few	TRBJ2-5	14	TGTGCCAGCACCCCATATATCGAGGGCGAGACCCAGTACTTC	CASTPYIEGETQYF
TRBV6-6	TRBD1	NA	TRBJ2-1	12	TGTGCCAGCAGTCCTCGACAGGGAGAGGAGTTCTTC	CASSPRQGEEFF
TRBV20-1	NA	NA	TRBJ2-7	13	TGCAGTGCTATCGGGACCCCAAGTTACGAGCAGTACTTC	CSAIGTPSYEQYF